These 27 T cell receptor beta chains were all obtained from the same sample, sequenced in a study of STAT5B mutations in CD4+ large granular lymphocyte leukemia. Assay used: immunoSEQ multiplex PCR; TCRdb lists only in-frame clones, some missing. The table includes tens of thousands of clones, roughly 81% detected once. The sample comprised CD4+ T cells from blood buffy coats. All receptors come from a human donor in good health.

The chain carries TRBV27 and TRBJ1-2; TRBD1 matches at 10 bases. The V and J ends lost 6 bases and 2 bases, in that order; junction bases with no gene match: 6. Germline V gene data show CDR1 as MNHEY and CDR2 as SMNVEV (reference sequence). This CDR3 is 15 amino acids long. The CDR3 nucleotides are TGTGCCAGCAGGCCGGGGACAGGGGTAAACTATGGCTACACCTTC. Translating it yields CASRPGTGVNYGYTF.

This sequence joins TRBV9 and TRBJ1-3; possibly TRBD1 for D (5 bases). Germline CDR1 reads SGDLS; CDR2 reads YYNGEE. The CDR3 is made up of 15 amino acids. V was trimmed by 0 bases and J by 2 bases, leaving 9 bases between them. CDR3 sequence (DNA): TGTGCCAGCAGCGTAGGGGACGGGACTGGAAACACCATATATTTT. It is translated as CASSVGDGTGNTIYF. Full variable domain (outside the CDR3, taken from reference TRBV9 and TRBJ1-3): DSGVTQTPKHLITATGQRVTLRCSPRSGDLSVYWYQQSLDQGLQFLIQYYNGEERAKGNILERFSAQQFPDLHSELNLSSLELGDSALYFCASSVGDGTGNTIYFGEGSWLTVV.

This clone was counted only a few times. The rearrangement joins TRBV13 to TRBJ1-2; 9 positions match TRBD1. With V trimmed by 0 bases and J by 6 bases, 2 bases remained unmatched. This CDR3 has 14 amino acids. CDR1 and CDR2 (germline): PRHDT, FYEKMQ (reference sequence). The CDR3 DNA reads TGTGCCAGCAGCTTAGGGGACAGGGGTCATGGCTACACCTTC. Translated, it gives CASSLGDRGHGYTF. The full variable domain, rest sourced from reference TRBV13 and TRBJ1-2, is AAGVIQSPRHLIKEKRETATLKCYPIPRHDTVYWYQQGPGQDPQFLISFYEKMQSDKGSIPDRFSAQQFSDYHSELNMSSLELGDSALYFCASSLGDRGHGYTFGSGTRLTVV.

This chain links TRBV4-2 with TRBJ2-2; 8 bases fit TRBD1. The germline V gene encodes CDR1 LGHNA and CDR2 YNFKEQ. After removal of 1 base from V and 1 base from J, the junction contained 8 bases not matched to a gene. This CDR3 spans 18 amino acids. This CDR3 reads CASSQGAGTGLNTGELFF. The CDR3 DNA follows: TGTGCCAGCAGCCAAGGCGCCGGGACAGGCTTGAACACCGGGGAGCTGTTTTTT.

The V gene is TRBV29-1, the J gene TRBJ2-3; TRBD2 aligns across 13 bases. Looked up from germline, CDR1 is SQVTM and CDR2 is ANQGSEA. The CDR3 loop spans 16 amino acids. J lost 6 bases, V lost 6 bases, and 12 bases had no gene match. In DNA, the CDR3 is TGCAGCGTGGGGGACACTAGCGGGAGGGCGTGGGATACGCAGTATTTT. The encoded protein is CSVGDTSGRAWDTQYF.

The chain joins TRBV7-9 to TRBJ1-1; tentative D call: TRBD1 (5 bases). V lost 2 bases, J lost 5 bases, and 15 bases lay in between. This CDR3 has 15 residues. Germline V lookup: CDR1 SEHNR, CDR2 FQNEAQ (reference sequence). CDR3 nucleotides: TGTGCCAGCAGCTTACCCGGGACGGAGGAAACTGAAGCTTTCTTT. Translation: CASSLPGTEETEAFF.

The chain couples TRBV11-3 to TRBJ2-1; 7 positions match TRBD2. CDR3 length equals 14 residues. The trim removed 9 bases at V and 4 bases at J, leaving 9 bases unmatched. Looked up from germline, CDR1 is SGHNT and CDR2 is YENEEA. Written as DNA, the CDR3 is TGTGCCAGTATTTCTGCGGGAGAGTACAATGAGCAGTTCTTC. It codes for CASISAGEYNEQFF.

V and J are TRBV28 and TRBJ1-5; 8 bases are shared with TRBD1. The germline CDR1 and CDR2 sequences are MDHEN and SYDVKM. V trimming: 5 bases; J trimming: 3 bases; junction bases outside the gene matches: 6. This CDR3 is 15 amino acids long. The CDR3 DNA sequence: TGTGCCAGCAGTCCGGCGGACAGGGCCAATCAGCCCCAGCATTTT. It codes for CASSPADRANQPQHF.

This clone is a singleton in its sample. The CDR3 reads CATSRDLVAGEQFF. For the CDR3, the DNA is TGTGCCACCAGCAGAGATCTAGTAGCTGGTGAGCAGTTCTTC. The chain recombines TRBV15 with TRBJ2-1, with unresolved D. V was pared by 0 bases and J by 9 bases, with 12 bases between. The CDR3 consists of 14 residues. Germline CDR1 is LNHNV and CDR2 is YYDKDF (reference sequence).

The chain has TRBV30 and TRBJ1-5; D gene unclear. This CDR3 region has 15 residues. V lost 3 bases to trimming and J lost 2 bases, with 14 bases between them. Per the germline V gene, CDR1 is GTSNPN and CDR2 is SVGIG (reference sequence). The CDR3 protein is CAWSLWEGRNQPQHF. In DNA form, the CDR3 reads TGTGCCTGGAGCCTTTGGGAGGGCCGCAATCAGCCCCAGCATTTT.

V gene TRBV5-6 combines with J gene TRBJ2-5; maybe TRBD1 (6 bases). TRBJ2-7 explains the end of the DNA better; the J call may be wrong. The germline V gene has CDR1 SGHDT and CDR2 YYEEEE. This CDR3 has 14 residues. CDR3 amino acids: CASSSQGRGYEQYF. CDR3 DNA sequence: TGTGCCAGCAGCTCACAGGGTCGAGGCTACGAGCAGTACTTC.

V and J are TRBV10-3 and TRBJ2-1; D is ambiguous. CDR3 size: 13 residues. The V gene's germline CDR1 is ENHRY and CDR2 SYGVKD. With 7 bases removed from V and 0 bases from J, the gap between germline ends came to 7 bases. CDR3: CAIMDSSYNEQFF. CDR3 DNA: TGTGCCATCATGGATAGCTCCTACAATGAGCAGTTCTTC.

The CDR3 region is CASSPNDGGSNQPQHF. For the CDR3, the DNA is TGTGCCAGCTCACCCAACGACGGGGGTAGCAATCAGCCCCAGCATTTT. The V call is TRBV18, the J call TRBJ1-5; the D gene is possibly TRBD1 (5 bases). Germline-derived CDR1 and CDR2 are KGHSH and LQKENI. The CDR3 covers 16 residues. Trimming removed 3 bases from V and 0 bases from J, with 12 bases in between. The full variable domain, rest sourced from reference TRBV18 and TRBJ1-5, is NAGVMQNPRHLVRRRGQEARLRCSPMKGHSHVYWYRQLPEEGLKFMVYLQKENIIDESGMPKERFSAEFPKEGPSILRIQQVVRGDSAAYFCASSPNDGGSNQPQHFGDGTRLSIL.

The chain joins TRBV12-2 to TRBJ2-3; the table's D call, TRBD2, was not checked against the DNA. TRBV12-2 is deemed a pseudogene. The CDR3 loop spans 14 amino acids. CDR3 sequence (DNA): TGTGCAAGTCGCTTATCAAGGGAGGCAGATACGCAGTATTTT. It encodes CASRLSREADTQYF.

In nucleotides, the CDR3 is TGTGCCAGCAGGTCCGGGACAGTAGAACAGCCCCAGCATTTT. It encodes CASRSGTVEQPQHF. The chain employs TRBV6-6 and TRBJ1-5; 7 positions agree with TRBD1. The J segment lost 7 bases and the V segment lost 6 bases, leaving 9 bases of the junction unmatched. Germline CDR1 MNHNY, CDR2 SVGAGI (reference sequence). The CDR3 is 14 amino acids.

The chain recombines TRBV6-5 with TRBJ1-1, with TRBD1 as a possible D gene (6 bases). CDR1 and CDR2 (germline): MNHEY, SVGAGI. This CDR3 has 15 residues. V lost 6 bases and J 2 bases, leaving 16 bases between the germline ends. As DNA, the CDR3 is TGTGCCAGCAGAGCCGCGGGGGGCGCAAACACTGAAGCTTTCTTT. It yields the protein CASRAAGGANTEAFF.

The CDR3 here is CSASDGTGNTF. CDR3 in DNA: TGCAGTGCTAGTGATGGGACAGGGAACACCTTC. The chain carries TRBV20-1 and TRBJ1-2; 9 nucleotides match TRBD1. From germline, CDR1 is DFQATT and CDR2 SNEGSKA (reference sequence). The CDR3 is made up of 11 amino acids. With V trimmed by 3 bases and J by 12 bases, 5 bases remained unmatched.

The V call is TRBV30, the J call TRBJ1-2; TRBD1 aligns across 7 bases. The CDR3 contains 17 residues. Germline CDR1 is GTSNPN and CDR2 is SVGIG (reference sequence). Trimming cost V 2 bases and J 0 bases; bases outside gene matches: 12. The CDR3 is CAWSPSIKTGSNYGYTF. In DNA, the CDR3 is TGTGCCTGGAGTCCTTCGATAAAGACAGGGTCTAACTATGGCTACACCTTC.

The chain joins TRBV6-1 to TRBJ2-5; 8 nucleotides line up with TRBD1. V was pared by 3 bases and J by 5 bases, with 2 bases of the junction left unmatched. The CDR3 extends over 13 amino acids. Germline V gene sequence: CDR1 MNHNS, CDR2 SASEGT. In DNA form, the CDR3 reads TGTGCCAGCAGTGAGACAGGGGTGGAGACCCAGTACTTC. Translation gives CASSETGVETQYF.

The chain links TRBV19 to TRBJ2-3; the match to TRBD1 covers 7 bases. V trimming: 3 bases; J trimming: 5 bases; junction bases outside the gene matches: 5. Germline V gene lookup returns CDR1 LNHDA and CDR2 SQIVND (reference sequence). The CDR3 spans 14 residues. Here the CDR3 DNA reads TGTGCCAGTAGTATTAACAGGGGTAAAGATACGCAGTATTTT. Translating it yields CASSINRGKDTQYF. Full variable domain (missing parts from reference TRBV19 and TRBJ2-3): DGGITQSPKYLFRKEGQNVTLSCEQNLNHDAMYWYRQDPGQGLRLIYYSQIVNDFQKGDIAEGYSVSREKKESFPLTVTSAQKNPTAFYLCASSINRGKDTQYFGPGTRLTVL.

In its sample, this clone was seen once. This chain joins TRBV7-2 and TRBJ2-4; no clear D. V lost 4 bases and J 1 base, leaving 20 bases between the germline ends. This CDR3 region has 18 residues. The germline gives CDR1 SGHTA, CDR2 FQGNSA. This CDR3 is CASSSSTPSIGAKNIQYF. The CDR3 region has the DNA TGTGCCAGCAGCTCGAGCACTCCTAGTATCGGGGCCAAAAACATTCAGTACTTC.

V gene TRBV6-5 combines with J gene TRBJ1-1; D ambiguous. CDR3 length: 13 residues. Trimming removed 1 base from V and 1 base from J, with 4 bases in between. Germline CDR1 reads MNHEY; CDR2 reads SVGAGI. This CDR3 reads CASSYLENTEAFF. CDR3 coding DNA: TGTGCCAGCAGTTACTTGGAGAACACTGAAGCTTTCTTT.

The chain employs TRBV7-2 and TRBJ2-3, with a weak D call TRBD2 (6 bases). CDR3 length: 13 amino acids. The V end was cut by 5 bases, the J end by 6 bases, with 12 bases between. Germline V lookup: CDR1 SGHTA, CDR2 FQGNSA. The CDR3 bases are TGTGCCAGCAGCCAACGGGAGTGGGATACGCAGTATTTT. Encoded protein: CASSQREWDTQYF.

The chain employs TRBV29-1 and TRBJ1-4; 9 positions match TRBD1. This CDR3 contains 14 residues. CDR1 SQVTM and CDR2 ANQGSEA come from the germline V gene. The J segment lost 8 bases and the V segment lost 4 bases, leaving 8 bases of the junction unmatched. In DNA, the CDR3 is TGCAGCGTTGGGCGAACAGGGGGCGGCGAAAAACTGTTTTTT. This codes for CSVGRTGGGEKLFF.

Only one count was recorded for this clone. The chain employs TRBV4-3 and TRBJ2-7; D is unresolved. Germline assignment: CDR1 LGHNA and CDR2 YSLEER. The V and J ends lost 0 bases and 2 bases respectively, with 14 bases between them. The CDR3 has 16 amino acids. CDR3 region: CASSQDVSARTYEQYF. CDR3 coding DNA: TGCGCCAGCAGCCAAGATGTCAGCGCGCGAACCTACGAGCAGTACTTC.

There are a few counts of this clone. The rearrangement links TRBV7-8 to TRBJ2-1; a weak D match, TRBD2 (6 bases). Germline CDR1 reads SGHVS; CDR2 reads FQNEAQ. V lost 4 bases and J lost 9, with 10 bases in between. The CDR3 contains 12 residues. CDR3 sequence reads: CASSSAGTEQFF. CDR3 coding DNA: TGTGCCAGCAGCTCCGCGGGAACTGAGCAGTTCTTC. Combining the CDR3 with reference TRBV7-8 and TRBJ2-1 gives the whole variable domain GAGVSQSPRYKVAKRGQDVALRCDPISGHVSLFWYQQALGQGPEFLTYFQNEAQLDKSGLPSDRFFAERPEGSVSTLKIQRTQQEDSAVYLCASSSAGTEQFFGPGTRLTVL.

The V and J genes are TRBV7-2 and TRBJ2-5; 9 bases are shared with TRBD2. The V segment lost 5 bases and the J segment 5 bases; nucleotides outside the gene matches: 3. This CDR3 is 13 amino acids long. CDR1 is SGHTA, CDR2 FQGNSA, per germline. Here the CDR3 reads CASSVGLAETQYF. CDR3 DNA: TGTGCCAGCAGCGTCGGACTAGCGGAGACCCAGTACTTC.